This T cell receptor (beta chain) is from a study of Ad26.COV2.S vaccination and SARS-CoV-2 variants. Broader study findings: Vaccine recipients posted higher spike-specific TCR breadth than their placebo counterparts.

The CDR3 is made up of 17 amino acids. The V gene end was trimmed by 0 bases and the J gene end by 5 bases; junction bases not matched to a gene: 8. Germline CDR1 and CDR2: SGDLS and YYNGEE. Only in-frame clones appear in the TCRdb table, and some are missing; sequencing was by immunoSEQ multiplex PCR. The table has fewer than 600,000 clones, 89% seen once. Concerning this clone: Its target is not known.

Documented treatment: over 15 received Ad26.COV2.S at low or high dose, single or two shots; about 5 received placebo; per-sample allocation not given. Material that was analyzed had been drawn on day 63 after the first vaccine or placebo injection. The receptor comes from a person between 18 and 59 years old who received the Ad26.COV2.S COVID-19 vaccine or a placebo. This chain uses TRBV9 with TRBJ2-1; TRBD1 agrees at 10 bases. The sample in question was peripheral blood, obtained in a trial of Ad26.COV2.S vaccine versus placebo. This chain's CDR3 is CASSVGFRTGGNNEQFF. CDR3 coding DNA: TGTGCCAGCAGCGTAGGTTTTAGGACAGGGGGTAACAATGAGCAGTTCTTC.